A single sample gave rise to the 9 T cell receptor beta chains below, sequenced in a study of shared clonotypes between healthy human individuals. Method: immunoSEQ multiplex PCR; TCRdb's copy keeps in-frame clones and lacks some. In the table there are around 550,000 clones, 95% of which are singletons. As defined, naive CD8 cells were CD45RO-negative and positively selected for CCR7, with terminally differentiated effector memory CD45RA+ cells excluded. Source material: naive CD8+ T cells sorted from blood. The receptors stem from a woman aged 25 to 45 in good health.

The sample holds a few counts of this clone. This specimen includes other DNA sequences encoding the same CDR3. The chain recombines TRBV9 with TRBJ2-5, with TRBD2 matching 11 bases. The CDR3 is 15 residues long. Germline assignment: CDR1 SGDLS and CDR2 YYNGEE. The V segment lost 0 bases and the J segment 3 bases; nucleotides outside the gene matches: 1. The CDR3 bases are TGTGCCAGCAGCGTAGCGGGACTAGCGGAAGAGACCCAGTACTTC. Translation: CASSVAGLAEETQYF.

The rearrangement uses TRBV23-1 and TRBJ2-5; TRBD2 matches at 8 bases. TRBV23-1 is designated an ORF whose function remains uncertain. V dropped 10 bases and J dropped 7; count of bases not matched to a gene: 5. The CDR3 consists of 11 residues. In DNA, the CDR3 is TGCGCCACCGGGGGGGCTGGGACCCAGTACTTC. Protein product: CATGGAGTQYF.

The rearrangement uses TRBV29-1 and TRBJ1-2, with 7 positions matching TRBD1. Germline CDR1 and CDR2: SQVTM and ANQGSEA. Germline trimming cut 2 bases from V and 2 bases from J; bases unmatched to any gene: 5. CDR3 length equals 14 residues. The CDR3 loop is CSVESEGANYGYTF. As DNA, the CDR3 is TGCAGCGTTGAAAGCGAGGGGGCGAACTATGGCTACACCTTC.

The chain joins TRBV6-6 to TRBJ2-7; D uncertain. Trimming removed 6 bases at V and 1 base at J, with 13 bases between. CDR1 is MNHNY and CDR2 is SVGAGI in the germline V gene (reference sequence). CDR3 length: 14 amino acids. The CDR3 DNA reads as TGTGCCAGCAGCGAAAACCTAGGGTCCTACGAGCAGTACTTC. It yields the protein CASSENLGSYEQYF.

This chain joins TRBV27 and TRBJ1-4; no reliable D call. The CDR3 length is 16 residues. Germline CDR1 and CDR2: MNHEY and SMNVEV (reference sequence). V gave up 2 bases and J gave up 0 bases, with 10 bases separating them. The CDR3 sequence is CASSLRLPATNEKLFF. In nucleotides, the CDR3 is TGTGCCAGCAGTTTAAGGTTGCCGGCAACTAATGAAAAACTGTTTTTT.

The chain couples TRBV29-1 to TRBJ2-7; D is unclear. The CDR3 extends over 11 amino acids. Between the trimmed V and J ends, which lost 4 bases and 4 bases, there was a span of 8 bases. Germline values: CDR1 SQVTM, CDR2 ANQGSEA. This CDR3 reads CSVVWQYEQYF. The CDR3, as DNA: TGCAGCGTTGTTTGGCAATACGAGCAGTACTTC.

This sequence joins TRBV27 and TRBJ1-1; tentative D call: TRBD1 (6 bases). From germline, CDR1 is MNHEY and CDR2 SMNVEV (reference sequence). This CDR3 is built from 14 residues. Trimming took 2 bases from V and 5 from J, leaving 12 bases between them. As DNA, the CDR3 is TGTGCCAGCAGTTTAGCTGGGGGGCGTACTGAAGCTTTCTTT. Translating it yields CASSLAGGRTEAFF.

The rearrangement uses TRBV27 and TRBJ1-1; unclear D gene. Germline V CDR1 and CDR2: MNHEY, SMNVEV (reference sequence). The CDR3 is made up of 15 amino acids. Trimming left V 2 bases short and J 0 bases short, with 10 bases between. CDR3 bases: TGTGCCAGCAGTTTAGTCGGCAGCTTGAACACTGAAGCTTTCTTT. This translates into CASSLVGSLNTEAFF.

For this clone: Other DNA sequences in this sample translate to the same CDR3. The chain employs TRBV9 and TRBJ2-3, with TRBD1 matching over 8 bases. CDR1 SGDLS and CDR2 YYNGEE come from the germline V gene. The CDR3 extends over 14 amino acids. The trim removed 3 bases at V and 1 base at J, leaving 1 base unmatched. The DNA of the CDR3 is TGTGCCAGCAGCGAGACAGGGGGCACAGATACGCAGTATTTT. As protein: CASSETGGTDTQYF.